Below are 21 T cell receptor beta chains sequenced from a single sample in a study of T cell changes during pregnancy in multiple sclerosis. Method: immunoSEQ multiplex PCR; TCRdb's copy keeps in-frame clones and lacks some. The sample lists fewer than 140,000 clones; 80% to 95% were seen once. Sequenced material: peripheral blood, taken after pregnancy. These receptors all stem from a female donor with multiple sclerosis, enrolled in a pregnancy study.

The chain uses TRBV2 and TRBJ2-1; 11 nucleotides align to TRBD2. The CDR3 extends over 23 amino acids. Trimming removed 6 bases from V and 0 bases from J; junction bases left unmatched: 25. Germline V lookup: CDR1 SNHLY, CDR2 FYNNEI. The CDR3 here is CASSGPRGGPGLAGGSSYNEQFF. The DNA of the CDR3 is TGTGCCAGCAGCGGGCCTCGAGGGGGCCCGGGGCTAGCGGGGGGTAGCTCCTACAATGAGCAGTTCTTC.

The rearrangement uses TRBV7-8 and TRBJ2-1; 8 bases align to TRBD2. V shed 7 bases and J 6 bases; nucleotides not matched to a gene: 14. CDR1 SGHVS and CDR2 FQNEAQ come from the germline V gene. There are 16 residues in the CDR3. This CDR3 is CASTRDGRADSNEQFF. For the CDR3, the DNA is TGTGCCAGCACCCGGGACGGGAGGGCTGATAGCAATGAGCAGTTCTTC.

This clone was observed a single time. V is TRBV14 and J is TRBJ1-4; no firm D call. V was trimmed by 3 bases and J by 5 bases, leaving 16 bases between them. The CDR3 runs 16 residues. Germline values: CDR1 SGHDN, CDR2 FVKESK. Written as DNA, the CDR3 is TGTGCCAGCAGCCACCGATGGACCGGGAACAATGAAAAACTGTTTTTT. Protein sequence: CASSHRWTGNNEKLFF.

As to this clone: Other DNA sequences of this sample code for an identical CDR3. The rearrangement joins TRBV19 to TRBJ1-5, with D possibly TRBD1 on 5 matching bases. This CDR3 region has 14 residues. In germline, CDR1 is LNHDA, CDR2 SQIVND (reference sequence). The V end was cut by 2 bases, the J end by 4 bases, with 9 bases between. The CDR3 DNA follows: TGTGCCAGTAGTATACAGGGCTCGAATCAGCCCCAGCATTTT. Protein: CASSIQGSNQPQHF.

The chain carries TRBV5-1 and TRBJ2-2, with D possibly being TRBD2 (6 bases). The germline CDR1 and CDR2 sequences are SGHRS and YFSETQ. This CDR3 is 16 amino acids long. V was clipped by 0 bases and J by 6 bases, with 15 bases between them. The CDR3 reads CASSLEGLLGAGELFF. For the CDR3, the DNA is TGCGCCAGCAGCTTGGAGGGACTCTTGGGGGCCGGGGAGCTGTTTTTT.

The chain uses TRBV30 and TRBJ2-2; TRBD2 might be the D (5 bases). Trimming removed 4 bases at V and 10 bases at J, with 10 bases between. The CDR3 has 11 amino acids. Germline lookup yields CDR1 GTSNPN and CDR2 SVGIG (reference sequence). The CDR3 protein is CAWKSLAELFF. DNA of the CDR3: TGTGCCTGGAAAAGCCTAGCGGAGCTGTTTTTT.

The V and J genes are TRBV5-4 and TRBJ2-5, with D possibly being TRBD1 (6 bases). Germline CDR1 and CDR2: SGHNT and YYREEE (reference sequence). V was clipped by 5 bases and J by 5 bases, with 16 bases between them. This CDR3 spans 14 amino acids. The chain's CDR3 is CASSSWGRRETQYF. For the CDR3, the DNA is TGTGCCAGCAGTTCCTGGGGGCGCCGGGAGACCCAGTACTTC.

The J gene is TRBJ1-2, the V gene TRBV6-5; no reliable D call. There are 15 residues in the CDR3. Looked up from germline, CDR1 is MNHEY and CDR2 is SVGAGI. Trimming removed 3 bases from V and 4 bases from J, with 15 bases in between. CDR3: CASSYIDLYGYGYTF. The CDR3 DNA reads as TGTGCCAGCAGTTATATAGATTTGTACGGCTATGGCTACACCTTC.

The chain employs TRBV19 and TRBJ2-5; 7 positions agree with TRBD1. Trimming took 5 bases from V and 3 from J; bases not matched to a gene: 3. The CDR3 has 13 amino acids. Germline CDR1 is LNHDA and CDR2 is SQIVND (reference sequence). DNA for the CDR3: TGTGCCAGTAGTCCCGACAGGGAAGAGACCCAGTACTTC. As protein: CASSPDREETQYF.

V and J are TRBV27 and TRBJ2-1; TRBD2 aligns across 7 bases. Germline CDR1 reads MNHEY; CDR2 reads SMNVEV (reference sequence). The CDR3 runs to 15 residues. The J segment lost 7 bases and the V segment lost 2 bases, leaving 8 bases of the junction unmatched. The CDR3 region has the DNA TGTGCCAGCAGTTTAGGCGGGAGAGGCGGAAATGAGCAGTTCTTC. Its translation: CASSLGGRGGNEQFF.

The chain has TRBV29-1 and TRBJ2-1; 8 bases fit TRBD2. The CDR3 contains 16 residues. V gave up 6 bases and J gave up 0 bases; unmatched junction bases: 10. Germline CDR1 SQVTM, CDR2 ANQGSEA. DNA for the CDR3: TGCAGCGTCCCCCCATCGGGGGGGAGCTCCTACAATGAGCAGTTCTTC. Amino acids: CSVPPSGGSSYNEQFF.

The chain has TRBV19 and TRBJ1-1; possible D gene TRBD1, 5 bases. CDR1 and CDR2 (germline): LNHDA, SQIVND (reference sequence). The CDR3 loop spans 14 amino acids. V lost 5 bases and J lost 0, with 10 bases in between. The CDR3: CASSDSSMNTEAFF. DNA of the CDR3: TGTGCCAGTAGTGACAGCTCTATGAACACTGAAGCTTTCTTT. Variable domain in full (rest from reference TRBV19 and TRBJ1-1): DGGITQSPKYLFRKEGQNVTLSCEQNLNHDAMYWYRQDPGQGLRLIYYSQIVNDFQKGDIAEGYSVSREKKESFPLTVTSAQKNPTAFYLCASSDSSMNTEAFFGQGTRLTVV.

The chain joins TRBV29-1 to TRBJ2-5; maybe TRBD1 (6 bases). The CDR3 consists of 12 residues. Germline CDR1 and CDR2: SQVTM and ANQGSEA. Trimming removed 6 bases from V and 5 bases from J, with 13 bases in between. The DNA of the CDR3 is TGCAGCGTCGGCGCTGGGGGCGAGACCCAGTACTTC. Its protein product is CSVGAGGETQYF.

J is TRBJ1-1 and V is TRBV27; 8 bases align to TRBD1. Germline V gives CDR1 MNHEY, CDR2 SMNVEV (reference sequence). The CDR3 consists of 20 residues. The V segment lost 7 bases and the J segment 1 base; nucleotides outside the gene matches: 23. The CDR3 protein is CASTPLAGQAELEQNTEAFF. DNA for the CDR3: TGTGCCAGCACCCCCCTCGCGGGACAGGCGGAACTCGAGCAGAACACTGAAGCTTTCTTT.

The CDR3 loop is CASSPGTDNTEAFF. The CDR3 nucleotides are TGTGCCAGCAGCCCCGGGACAGACAACACTGAAGCTTTCTTT. The V gene is TRBV7-9, the J gene TRBJ1-1, with 7 bases aligning to TRBD1. The CDR3 is 14 amino acids. V trimming: 5 bases; J trimming: 2 bases; junction bases outside the gene matches: 5. CDR1 SEHNR and CDR2 FQNEAQ come from the germline V gene (reference sequence). Full variable domain (remainder filled in from reference TRBV7-9 and TRBJ1-1): DTGVSQNPRHKITKRGQNVTFRCDPISEHNRLYWYRQTLGQGPEFLTYFQNEAQLEKSRLLSDRFSAERPKGSFSTLEIQRTEQGDSAMYLCASSPGTDNTEAFFGQGTRLTVV.

The chain carries TRBV27 and TRBJ2-3, with 7 nucleotides matching TRBD2. V was pared by 6 bases and J by 3 bases, with 9 bases of the junction left unmatched. The V gene's germline CDR1 is MNHEY and CDR2 SMNVEV (reference sequence). The CDR3 is 15 amino acids. The CDR3 here is CASRINGGRTDTQYF. In DNA, the CDR3 is TGTGCCAGCAGGATCAATGGCGGGAGAACAGATACGCAGTATTTT.

This chain links TRBV28 with TRBJ1-1; 10 bases agree with TRBD1. This CDR3 has 15 residues. J was trimmed by 3 bases and V by 5 bases; bases with no gene match: 6. Germline CDR1 MDHEN, CDR2 SYDVKM. CDR3 loop: CASSTPGTGDTEAFF. The DNA of the CDR3 is TGTGCCAGCAGTACACCCGGGACAGGGGACACTGAAGCTTTCTTT.

V is TRBV19 and J is TRBJ1-2; D is possibly TRBD1 (5 bases). The CDR3 is 14 amino acids. V was cut by 3 bases and J by 3 bases, with 11 bases left in between. Germline V gene sequence: CDR1 LNHDA, CDR2 SQIVND (reference sequence). Here the CDR3 DNA reads TGTGCCAGTAGTATTAGAGGGGACTACTATGGCTACACCTTC. This gives the protein CASSIRGDYYGYTF.

The chain joins TRBV4-1 to TRBJ1-1; 10 nucleotides agree with TRBD1. The length of the CDR3 is 17 residues. CDR1 is MGHRA and CDR2 is YSYEKL in the germline V gene. J was trimmed by 1 base and V by 7 bases; bases with no gene match: 12. DNA for the CDR3: TGCGCCAGCAACCAGGGGGGACAGGGGAGGAGGAACACTGAAGCTTTCTTT. This codes for CASNQGGQGRRNTEAFF.

This clone is a singleton in its sample. The gene calls are TRBV29-1 and TRBJ1-1, with unresolved D. The V end was cut by 4 bases, the J end by 6 bases, with 18 bases between. This CDR3 is 14 amino acids long. CDR1 and CDR2 (germline): SQVTM, ANQGSEA. CDR3 region: CSVVLPGEGPEAFF. In nucleotides, the CDR3 is TGCAGCGTTGTATTGCCCGGGGAAGGCCCTGAAGCTTTCTTT.

The genes are TRBV10-3 and TRBJ2-7; tentatively, D is TRBD2 (6 bases). The germline V gene encodes CDR1 ENHRY and CDR2 SYGVKD. Trimming cost V 0 bases and J 2 bases, with 14 bases left between them. This CDR3 has 16 residues. Here the CDR3 reads CAISESAQGLAYEQYF. CDR3 in DNA: TGTGCCATCAGTGAGTCTGCGCAGGGACTCGCCTACGAGCAGTACTTC.